The next 15 T cell receptor beta chains were all read from a single sample in a study of CXCR3-negative and CXCR3-positive naive CD8 T cells. 5' RACE that incorporated UMI labels was used to prepare the TRB cDNA libraries. For each CDR3 protein, TCRdb gives one entry from its re-call of the 5' RACE reads, without DNA. This table holds some 22,000 distinct CDR3 sequences. Sequencing was performed on memory CD8+ T cells from blood. The receptors come from a human donor in good health. Some clones in this sample may be carry-over from other donors' samples.

The chain has TRBV6-5 and TRBJ2-1; TCRdb proposes TRBD1, but this gene call is untestable without DNA. The CDR3 has 14 amino acids. The germline V gene encodes CDR1 MNHEY and CDR2 SVGAGI. The CDR3: CASSPRDFYNEQFF.

The chain carries TRBV5-6 and TRBJ1-2; TCRdb proposes TRBD1, but this gene call is untestable without DNA. CDR3 length: 14 amino acids. Germline CDR1 and CDR2: SGHDT and YYEEEE. CDR3 in amino acids: CASSLETGRYGYTF.

The V gene is TRBV11-2, the J gene TRBJ2-1; the D call from TCRdb, TRBD2, cannot be confirmed without DNA. CDR3 length: 14 amino acids. Germline V lookup: CDR1 SGHAT, CDR2 FQNNGV. The CDR3 is CASSLPRSYNEQFF.

V and J are TRBV27 and TRBJ1-1. The CDR3 is 13 residues long. Germline loops: CDR1 MNHEY, CDR2 SMNVEV (reference sequence). This chain's CDR3 is CASSSTDGREAFF.

The chain combines TRBV2 with TRBJ2-3; the TCRdb D gene call, TRBD1, has no DNA to confirm it. The CDR3 has 16 residues. CDR1 SNHLY and CDR2 FYNNEI come from the germline V gene. The CDR3 reads CASAGDRDRGTDTQYF.

The rearrangement uses TRBV18 and TRBJ2-7; TCRdb outputs TRBD1, but without DNA this stays unchecked. Germline V lookup: CDR1 KGHSH, CDR2 LQKENI. This CDR3 comprises 14 residues. CDR3 protein: CASSPPMGDSVQYF.

The chain links TRBV7-6 to TRBJ2-7; TCRdb proposes TRBD1, but this gene call is untestable without DNA. The CDR3 is 16 amino acids. Germline CDR1 is SGHVS and CDR2 is FNYEAQ. This CDR3 is CASSSGRQEFTYEQYF.

V gene TRBV10-3 combines with J gene TRBJ2-7. Germline CDR1 ENHRY, CDR2 SYGVKD. The CDR3 totals 11 residues. CDR3 protein: CAISLGYEQYF.

By frequency, this clonotype is medium-sized (0.01 to 0.1%). The gene calls are TRBV10-1 and TRBJ1-6. The germline V gene encodes CDR1 WNHNN and CDR2 SYGVQD (reference sequence). The CDR3 contains 15 residues. The chain's CDR3 is CASRLRSSYNSPLHF.

The chain employs TRBV12-3 or TRBV12-4 and TRBJ2-5; checking the TCRdb D call of TRBD2 is not possible without DNA. This CDR3 contains 14 residues. The CDR3 region is CASSLAGLQETQYF.

CDR3 protein: CSVESPRLAGEYNEQFF. The V call is TRBV29-1, the J call TRBJ2-1; no DNA is available, so the TRBD2 call from TCRdb remains unchecked. This CDR3 is 17 amino acids long. Looked up from germline, CDR1 is SQVTM and CDR2 is ANQGSEA.

This chain links TRBV20-1 with TRBJ1-5. CDR3 length: 15 residues. Germline lookup yields CDR1 DFQATT and CDR2 SNEGSKA (reference sequence). CDR3 region: CSARDLRQGNQPQHF.

The genes are TRBV11-2 and TRBJ2-1; the TCRdb call, TRBD1, lacks DNA for checking. Germline CDR1 and CDR2: SGHAT and FQNNGV. CDR3 length: 14 residues. Here the CDR3 reads CASREGTGVDEQFF.

The V gene is TRBV6-2 or TRBV6-3, the J gene TRBJ2-1; TCRdb selects TRBD1, and the lack of DNA leaves this call unchecked. Germline CDR1 and CDR2: MNHEY and SVGEGT. This CDR3 contains 14 residues. CDR3 in amino acids: CANSEGGGIDEQFF.

By frequency, this clonotype registers medium-sized. The genes are TRBV10-3 and TRBJ1-6. The germline CDR1 and CDR2 sequences are ENHRY and SYGVKD. The CDR3 runs 14 residues. CDR3 protein: CAISESEENSPLHF.